This T cell receptor (beta chain) was identified in a study of beta chain features in type 1 diabetes. Germline-derived CDR1 and CDR2 are SGHTA and FQGNSA. This CDR3 contains 15 residues. Trimming shortened V by 1 base and J by 1 base, and 11 bases separated the two germline ends. Expressed TCRB transcripts were sequenced because the entire RNA isolate underwent reverse transcription. TCRdb's copy holds only in-frame clones and misses some; the assay was immunoSEQ multiplex PCR. The sample has 110,000 to 150,000 clones, 6.5% to 8.5% seen once. This clone has more than one count but fewer than ten. The sample was central memory CD4+ T cells from blood. V and J are TRBV7-2 and TRBJ2-7; possibly TRBD1 for D (6 bases). The clonotype comes from a young woman in good health. CDR3 residues: CASSLGWTESYEQYF. The CDR3 region has the DNA TGTGCCAGCAGCTTAGGTTGGACAGAGTCCTACGAGCAGTACTTC.